This T cell receptor beta chain was identified in a study of chemoradiotherapy in HPV16-positive cancers. The wider study: Candidate HPV-specific T-cell clones and common TCR motifs came from functional assays in two HPV16-positive patients.

The assay was immunoSEQ multiplex PCR, and TCRdb's table has in-frame clones only and misses some. The sample records more than 10,000 clones, roughly 77% being singletons. This clone has only a few counts. Its antigen is unidentified. V dropped 5 bases and J dropped 11; count of bases not matched to a gene: 9. Germline loops: CDR1 SGHTA, CDR2 FQGNSA. This CDR3 comprises 13 residues. The study, taken as a whole, reports: Non-HPV-specific T cells did not expand in tumors during treatment, whereas candidate HPV-specific clones and E7-related motifs did. HPV-responsive T-cell expansion during chemoradiotherapy was linked to improved recurrence-free survival in HPV16-positive patients.

This clonotype was obtained from a human donor with HPV-associated anogenital cancer. The V and J genes are TRBV7-2 and TRBJ1-1; 9 bases are shared with TRBD1. This material was obtained from a patient who underwent chemoradiotherapy. The chain's CDR3 is CASSRGQGVRAFF. In DNA form, the CDR3 reads TGTGCCAGCAGCAGGGGACAGGGTGTACGCGCTTTCTTT.